The rows below give T cell receptor beta chains drawn from one sample of a study of ipilimumab plus nivolumab after autologous stem cell transplantation. The data were produced by immunoSEQ multiplex PCR, yet TCRdb's version contains in-frame clones alone and is incomplete. Counted here are roughly 25,000 clones, more than 70% occurring once; the ten biggest clones make up around 5%. Sample: PBMCs, taken in a trial of ipilimumab plus nivolumab as post-transplant consolidation. Source of these receptors: a male donor with diffuse large B-cell lymphoma. Each CDR3 is given with its conserved first and last residue. The order of the fields is V gene, CDR3 protein.

V: TRBV19; CDR3: CASSKNRAVAEKLFF
V: TRBV5-1; CDR3: CASSLGERGQQFF
V: TRBV19; CDR3: CASRGRGGNYGYTF
V: TRBV6-5; CDR3: CASSYSIVGGNTEAFF
V: TRBV5-4; CDR3: CASSPPGKYNEQFF
V: TRBV7-6; CDR3: CASSLRDRSYEQYF
V: TRBV11-2; CDR3: CASSLEQQNTIYF
V: TRBV2; CDR3: CASSGSGGPETQYF
V: TRBV2; CDR3: CAGRGRGYEQYF
V: TRBV5-1; CDR3: CASRSRGQGVWGEQFF
V: TRBV11-2; CDR3: CASGSTAGTDTQYF
V: TRBV6-5; CDR3: CASSSSGLAGGTQYF
V: TRBV4-2; CDR3: CASSLGTDEQYF
V: TRBV4-2; CDR3: CASSQGTGELDTQYF
V: TRBV5-4; CDR3: CASTKPGLDYNEQFF
V: TRBV9; CDR3: CASSTGPDSPLHF
V: TRBV4-1; CDR3: CASSQVYAGEQYF
V: TRBV7-9; CDR3: CASSFGEANYGYTF
V: TRBV16; CDR3: CASSRQSNYGYTF
V: TRBV5-6; CDR3: CASSLDRYGYTF
V: TRBV2; CDR3: CASKPPRRQGQETQYF
V: TRBV4-2; CDR3: CASSQNPSGEETQYF
V: TRBV27; CDR3: CASSLRMNTEAFF
V: TRBV5-4; CDR3: CASSPLGETNRETQYF
V: TRBV6-5; CDR3: CASSTLARPNYGYTF
V: TRBV27; CDR3: CASSPPGGTEYSGYTF
V: TRBV5-4; CDR3: CASSLKQGPEKLFF
V: TRBV7-8; CDR3: CASSSQFNGGNQPQHF
V: TRBV4-2; CDR3: CASSLGDGATNYGYTF
V: TRBV15; CDR3: CATRTVSEAFF
V: TRBV5-1; CDR3: CASSAGGSNTIYF
V: TRBV5-4; CDR3: CASSLSSGGATDTQYF
V: TRBV19; CDR3: CASKVQQASGNEKLFF
V: TRBV5-1; CDR3: CASSWGYTGLDTQYF
V: TRBV6-1; CDR3: CASSEYQVQETQYF
V: TRBV18; CDR3: CASSPRQGSSGANVLTF
V: TRBV27; CDR3: CASRQGVDYGYTF
V: TRBV11-2; CDR3: CASSSWVGDTGNTIYF
V: TRBV2; CDR3: CASTLISSGVAYGYTF
V: TRBV11-2; CDR3: CASSLRSFFGDTQYF
V: TRBV18; CDR3: CASSPGRGVIDTQYF
V: TRBV7-6; CDR3: CASTSPGNTQYF
V: TRBV13; CDR3: CASSPQTGTDTGELFF
V: TRBV6-5; CDR3: CASSKWEGAYNEQFF
V: TRBV2; CDR3: CASSVTGVGNYGYTF
V: TRBV6-5; CDR3: CASSTSPGQEAFF
V: TRBV7-3; CDR3: CASSNSGGLNEQFF